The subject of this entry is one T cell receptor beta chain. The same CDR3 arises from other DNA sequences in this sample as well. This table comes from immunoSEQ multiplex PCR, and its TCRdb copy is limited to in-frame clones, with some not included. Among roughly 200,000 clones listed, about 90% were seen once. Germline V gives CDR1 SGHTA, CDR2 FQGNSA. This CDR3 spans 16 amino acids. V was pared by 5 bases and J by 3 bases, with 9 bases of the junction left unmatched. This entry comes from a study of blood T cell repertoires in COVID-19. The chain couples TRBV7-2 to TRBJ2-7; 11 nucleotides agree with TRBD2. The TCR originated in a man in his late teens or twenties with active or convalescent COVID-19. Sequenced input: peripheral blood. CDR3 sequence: CASSHTSGGAFYEQYF. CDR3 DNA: TGTGCCAGCAGCCATACTAGCGGGGGTGCCTTCTACGAGCAGTACTTC.